This TCR beta chain was obtained from a study of radiation and T cells in renal cell carcinoma. As for time point: baseline pretreatment blood. Indicated treatment: 15 Gy SBRT to primary tumor, nephrectomy 4 weeks later. Between the trimmed V and J ends, which lost 1 base and 5 bases, there was a span of 14 bases. The CDR3 totals 16 residues. Germline V gives CDR1 MDHEN, CDR2 SYDVKM. Clones were read by immunoSEQ multiplex PCR, and TCRdb kept only the in-frame ones, dropping some. The sample lists around 160,000 clones; 88% were seen once. The sample in question was blood, obtained from a patient whose treatment included radiotherapy and nephrectomy. This rearrangement joins TRBV28 to TRBJ1-4; TRBD1 is a possible D gene (6 bases). The TCR sequence derives from a woman in her sixties or seventies with renal cell carcinoma. The CDR3 DNA reads TGTGCCAGCAGTTTATCGGACAGCCCTCGGAATGAAAAACTGTTTTTT. Its translation: CASSLSDSPRNEKLFF.